This passage covers 9 T cell receptor beta chains from one sample sequenced in a study of spatial heterogeneity in lung cancer. Time point here: blood at routine non-recurrence follow-up after resection. In TCRdb, the 5' RACE reads were re-called with MiXCR into one record per CDR3 protein. Of under 3,500 distinct CDR3 sequences listed, 55% are singletons. Sequencing was performed on PBMCs, taken at follow-up. These TCRs come from a male donor with early-stage non-small cell lung cancer.

As concerns this clonotype: In a library made to pick up alpha chains, this beta chain is a stray read with a size that means little. The chain joins TRBV7-9 to TRBJ1-1; a possible D gene is TRBD1 (5 bases). V was clipped by 4 bases and J by 7 bases, with 10 bases between them. The CDR3 contains 12 residues. Germline CDR1 SEHNR, CDR2 FQNEAQ (reference sequence). The CDR3 loop is CASSSAGLEAFF. In nucleotides, the CDR3 is TGTGCCAGCAGCTCCGCGGGACTTGAAGCTTTCTTT.

Only one count was recorded for this clonotype. This beta chain is an unintended read in a library built for alpha chains; its size means little. The rearrangement links TRBV19 to TRBJ2-1; D call uncertain. Trimming took 7 bases from V and 2 from J, leaving 9 bases between them. This CDR3 has 13 amino acids. Per the germline V gene, CDR1 is LNHDA and CDR2 is SQIVND (reference sequence). CDR3 DNA sequence: TGTGCCAGTACTCTATCAACCTACAATGAGCAGTTCTTC. Its protein is CASTLSTYNEQFF.

There are a few counts of this clonotype. Since it is a stray read in a library aimed at alpha chains, this beta chain has a size that is not meaningful. The chain carries TRBV12-3 or TRBV12-4 and TRBJ2-2; D ambiguous. With 7 bases removed from V and 2 bases from J, the gap between germline ends came to 23 bases. The CDR3 covers 18 residues. CDR3 residues: CASTPRSASAENTGELFF. The CDR3 DNA sequence: TGTGCCAGCACCCCACGGAGCGCCTCCGCGGAAAACACCGGGGAGCTGTTTTTT.

In its sample, this clonotype was seen a few times. This beta chain is a stray sequence in a library constructed for alpha chains; its clone size is not meaningful. V is TRBV27 and J is TRBJ2-2; D call uncertain. The germline V and J ends were trimmed by 6 bases and 0 bases, with 11 bases remaining between them. This CDR3 has 15 residues. CDR1 is MNHEY and CDR2 is SMNVEV in the germline V gene (reference sequence). DNA for the CDR3: TGTGCCAGCAGCTTCAGAGTCACGAACACCGGGGAGCTGTTTTTT. It encodes CASSFRVTNTGELFF.

This clonotype came up a few times. A library made for alpha chains picked up this beta chain off target, so its size means little. V gene TRBV2 combines with J gene TRBJ2-2; D possibly corresponds to TRBD1 (7 bases). The length of the CDR3 is 16 residues. V lost 2 bases and J 5 bases, leaving 15 bases between the germline ends. Germline lookup yields CDR1 SNHLY and CDR2 FYNNEI. CDR3 DNA sequence: TGTGCCAGCAGTGAACCCAGGCAGGGGGGAACCGGGGAGCTGTTTTTT. It specifies CASSEPRQGGTGELFF.

Worth noting for this clonotype: A library prepared for alpha chains yielded this beta chain as an off-target read; its size is of little meaning. The rearrangement uses TRBV7-2 and TRBJ2-5, with a possible D match to TRBD2 (6 bases). The V gene's germline CDR1 is SGHTA and CDR2 FQGNSA. This CDR3 is built from 13 residues. Trimming took 5 bases from V and 3 from J, leaving 10 bases between them. The DNA for the CDR3 is TGTGCCAGCAGCGTGCAGCGGGAAGAGACCCAGTACTTC. It translates to CASSVQREETQYF. The whole variable domain, remainder taken from reference TRBV7-2 and TRBJ2-5, is GAGVSQSPSNKVTEKGKDVELRCDPISGHTALYWYRQSLGQGLEFLIYFQGNSAPDKSGLPSDRFSAERTGGSVSTLTIQRTQQEDSAVYLCASSVQREETQYFGPGTRLLVL.

Comment on this clonotype: This beta chain represents an off-target read in a library built for alpha chains; its size is of limited meaning. J is TRBJ2-3 and V is TRBV7-9; TRBD1 aligns across 7 bases. The CDR3 extends over 16 amino acids. Unmatched junction bases numbered 13, after V lost 4 bases and J lost 6 bases. Germline-derived CDR1 and CDR2 are SEHNR and FQNEAQ (reference sequence). CDR3 DNA: TGTGCCAGCAGCTCAATCTCAGGACAGGTTGGGGATACGCAGTATTTT. This gives the protein CASSSISGQVGDTQYF.

About this clonotype itself: This beta chain slipped into a library made for alpha chains as a stray read, so its size is not meaningful. V usage is TRBV29-1 and J usage is TRBJ2-4; TRBD1 matches at 8 bases. The CDR3 has 13 amino acids. Germline loops: CDR1 SQVTM, CDR2 ANQGSEA. V dropped 8 bases and J dropped 5; count of bases not matched to a gene: 8. The CDR3 region is CSSRGTGENIQYF. The DNA for the CDR3 is TGCAGCTCCCGGGGGACAGGAGAAAACATTCAGTACTTC.

Concerning this clonotype itself: Within a library made for alpha chains, this beta chain is off target, and its count is uninformative. The rearrangement joins TRBV12-3 or TRBV12-4 to TRBJ2-1; 7 nucleotides agree with TRBD2. This CDR3 spans 16 amino acids. Germline trimming cut 2 bases from V and 9 bases from J; bases unmatched to any gene: 13. CDR3 sequence: CASSLFGTKARVEQFF. CDR3 sequence (DNA): TGTGCCAGCAGTTTATTCGGGACTAAGGCGAGGGTTGAGCAGTTCTTC.